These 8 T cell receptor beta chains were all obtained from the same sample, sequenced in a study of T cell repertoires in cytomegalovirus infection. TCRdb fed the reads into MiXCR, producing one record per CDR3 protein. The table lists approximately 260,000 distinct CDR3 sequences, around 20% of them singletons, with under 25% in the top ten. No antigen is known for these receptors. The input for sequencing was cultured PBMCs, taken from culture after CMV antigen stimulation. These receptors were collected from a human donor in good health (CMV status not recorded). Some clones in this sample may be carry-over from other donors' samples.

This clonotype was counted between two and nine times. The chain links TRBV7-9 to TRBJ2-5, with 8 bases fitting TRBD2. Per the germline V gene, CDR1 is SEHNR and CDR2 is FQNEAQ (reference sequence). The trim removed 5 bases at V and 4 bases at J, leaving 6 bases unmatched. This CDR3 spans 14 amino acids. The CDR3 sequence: CASSHGSGGETQYF. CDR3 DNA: TGTGCCAGCAGCCATGGGAGCGGGGGAGAGACCCAGTACTTC.

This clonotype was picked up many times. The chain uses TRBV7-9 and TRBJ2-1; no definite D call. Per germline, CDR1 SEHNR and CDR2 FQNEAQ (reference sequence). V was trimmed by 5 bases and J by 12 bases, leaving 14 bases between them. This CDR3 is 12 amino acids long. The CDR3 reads CASSPQVQVQFF. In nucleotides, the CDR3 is TGTGCCAGCAGCCCTCAGGTCCAAGTGCAGTTCTTC.

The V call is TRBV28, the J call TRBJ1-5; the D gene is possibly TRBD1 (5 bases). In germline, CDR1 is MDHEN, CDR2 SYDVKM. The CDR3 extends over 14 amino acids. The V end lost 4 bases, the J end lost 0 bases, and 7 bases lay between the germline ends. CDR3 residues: CASSWGISNQPQHF. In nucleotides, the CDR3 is TGTGCCAGCAGTTGGGGGATTAGCAATCAGCCCCAGCATTTT.

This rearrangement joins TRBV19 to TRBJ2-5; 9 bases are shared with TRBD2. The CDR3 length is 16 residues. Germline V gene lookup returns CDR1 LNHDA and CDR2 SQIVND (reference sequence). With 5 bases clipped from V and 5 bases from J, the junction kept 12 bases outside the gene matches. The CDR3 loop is CASSAWTSAVVETQYF. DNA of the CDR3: TGTGCCAGTAGTGCCTGGACTAGCGCGGTAGTGGAGACCCAGTACTTC.

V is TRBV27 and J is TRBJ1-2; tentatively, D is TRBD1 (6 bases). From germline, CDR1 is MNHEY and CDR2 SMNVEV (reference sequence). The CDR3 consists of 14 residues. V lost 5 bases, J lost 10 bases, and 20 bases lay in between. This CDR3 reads CASSVRGGGFVYTF. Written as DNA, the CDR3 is TGTGCCAGCAGTGTCCGAGGGGGGGGCTTTGTCTACACCTTC.

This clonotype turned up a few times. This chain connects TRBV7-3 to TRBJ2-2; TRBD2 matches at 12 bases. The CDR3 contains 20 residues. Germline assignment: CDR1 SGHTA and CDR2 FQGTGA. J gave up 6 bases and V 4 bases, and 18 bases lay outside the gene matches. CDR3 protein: CASSSLAGGWPEIGSGELFF. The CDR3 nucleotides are TGTGCCAGCAGCTCACTAGCGGGAGGTTGGCCAGAGATAGGTTCCGGGGAGCTGTTTTTT.

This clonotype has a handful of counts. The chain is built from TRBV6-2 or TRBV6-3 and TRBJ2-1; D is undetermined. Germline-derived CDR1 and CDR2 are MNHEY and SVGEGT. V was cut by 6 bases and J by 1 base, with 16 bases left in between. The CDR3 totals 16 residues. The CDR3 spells CASRRGGDGSYNEQFF. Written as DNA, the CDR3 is TGTGCCAGCAGGAGAGGTGGAGACGGGTCCTACAATGAGCAGTTCTTC.

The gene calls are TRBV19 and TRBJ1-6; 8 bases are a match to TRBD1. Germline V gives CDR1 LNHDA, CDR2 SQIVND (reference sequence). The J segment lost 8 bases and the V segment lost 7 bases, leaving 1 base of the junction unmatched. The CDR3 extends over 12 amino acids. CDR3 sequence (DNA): TGTGCCAGTACCAGGGGGCATTCACCCCTCCACTTT. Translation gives CASTRGHSPLHF. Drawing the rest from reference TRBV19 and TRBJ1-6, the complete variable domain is DGGITQSPKYLFRKEGQNVTLSCEQNLNHDAMYWYRQDPGQGLRLIYYSQIVNDFQKGDIAEGYSVSREKKESFPLTVTSAQKNPTAFYLCASTRGHSPLHFGNGTRLTVT.